The clone carrying this TCR beta chain was recorded a few times. Its specificity is not known. The data are from a study of identical twins. TCRdb independently ran MiXCR on the 5' RACE reads; one entry per CDR3 protein. The repertoire holds about 530,000 distinct CDR3 sequences, with around 15% as singletons. Study-level points and caveats: Out-of-frame alpha sequences that twins shared showed excess low generation probability. Not following the same donors, the study drew its conclusions from cross-sectional statistical analysis. For monozygotic twins, models underestimated out-of-frame TCR alpha sharing.

Another study also made use of these data, one on yellow fever vaccine responses in identical twins.

The sample consisted of CD4+ T cells sorted from blood. The origin of this receptor is a woman younger than 35 in good health.

This chain's CDR3 is CASSGQGTILYNEQFF. DNA for the CDR3: TGTGCCAGCAGTGGTCAGGGGACAATCCTTTACAATGAGCAGTTCTTC. J is TRBJ2-1 and V is TRBV2, with TRBD1 as a possible D gene (6 bases). CDR1 is SNHLY and CDR2 is FYNNEI in the germline V gene. Trimming removed 4 bases from V and 4 bases from J, with 17 bases in between. This CDR3 region has 16 residues.